This T cell receptor beta chain was retrieved from a study of T cells in Graves' hyperthyroidism and ophthalmopathy. Study-level results: Clonotypes that were expanded in thyroid above 0.001 mostly appeared in blood too. The model's output predicted ophthalmopathy at a median of 6.5 months prior to onset.

The sample holds a few counts of this clonotype. Antigen specificity is unknown. When ophthalmopathy did not progress within 18 months, Graves' hyperthyroidism was considered stable. Patients aged 18 to 65 had newly diagnosed hyperthyroidism of under 2 months' duration. Using RNA transcripts as the source, TCR beta CDR3 regions were amplified. Using the HTBI primer set, a first-round RT-PCR was run on the TCR CDR3. TCRdb itself ran the multiplex PCR reads through MiXCR, one entry per CDR3 protein. The table records around 560,000 distinct CDR3 sequences, roughly 17% of them present only once. This CDR3 is built from 13 residues. With 5 bases removed from V and 1 base from J, the gap between germline ends came to 9 bases. Germline V lookup: CDR1 LNHNV, CDR2 YYDKDF (reference sequence).

The receptor was isolated from a woman between 18 and 29 years old with Graves' hyperthyroidism. The rearrangement joins TRBV15 to TRBJ2-7; D gene uncertain. The sequenced material came from blood. The CDR3 sequence: CATSRPESYEQYF. The CDR3 DNA is TGTGCCACCAGCCGTCCGGAGTCCTACGAGCAGTACTTC. The variable domain in full, with the rest retrieved from reference TRBV15 and TRBJ2-7, is DAMVIQNPRYQVTQFGKPVTLSCSQTLNHNVMYWYQQKSSQAPKLLFHYYDKDFNNEADTPDNFQSRRPNTSFCFLDIRSPGLGDTAMYLCATSRPESYEQYFGPGTRLTVT.